This T cell receptor (beta chain) was captured in a study of STAT3 mutations in large granular lymphocyte leukemia. The method was immunoSEQ multiplex PCR; TCRdb's version includes in-frame clones alone and lacks a portion of them. Of tens of thousands of clones listed, 80% to 85% are singletons. The CDR3 is made up of 20 amino acids. CDR1 is SNHLY and CDR2 is FYNNEI in the germline V gene. J gave up 2 bases and V 0 bases, and 12 bases lay outside the gene matches. This clone was observed once. Its antigen is unknown. Whole-study results and caveats: At least one immunodominant TCR beta clonotype appeared in every T-cell large granular lymphocyte leukemia patient.

The sample taken for sequencing was PBMCs. J is TRBJ2-2 and V is TRBV2; TRBD1 matches 10 bases. The receptor was derived from a human donor with T large granular lymphocyte leukemia. Some clones in this sample may be carry-over from other donors' samples. DNA of the CDR3: TGTGCCAGCAGTGAAGCGCTTTGGGACAGGGGACTACCCAACACCGGGGAGCTGTTTTTT. This encodes CASSEALWDRGLPNTGELFF.